This T cell receptor (beta chain) is drawn from a study of chemoradiotherapy in HPV16-positive cancers. The table came from immunoSEQ multiplex PCR; TCRdb's copy has only in-frame clones and leaves some out. Here the sample spans about 35,000 clones, about 88% being singletons. V dropped 8 bases and J dropped 0 bases, with 14 bases sitting between them. Germline V gene data show CDR1 as SGHVS and CDR2 as FNYEAQ. The CDR3 loop spans 16 amino acids. The material was blood, obtained from a patient who underwent chemoradiotherapy. The chain links TRBV7-6 to TRBJ2-6; maybe TRBD1 (5 bases). The clonotype comes from a human donor with HPV-associated anogenital cancer. This CDR3 reads CASSGWASSGANVLTF. DNA for the CDR3: TGTGCCAGCTCAGGGTGGGCCAGCTCTGGGGCCAACGTCCTGACTTTC.